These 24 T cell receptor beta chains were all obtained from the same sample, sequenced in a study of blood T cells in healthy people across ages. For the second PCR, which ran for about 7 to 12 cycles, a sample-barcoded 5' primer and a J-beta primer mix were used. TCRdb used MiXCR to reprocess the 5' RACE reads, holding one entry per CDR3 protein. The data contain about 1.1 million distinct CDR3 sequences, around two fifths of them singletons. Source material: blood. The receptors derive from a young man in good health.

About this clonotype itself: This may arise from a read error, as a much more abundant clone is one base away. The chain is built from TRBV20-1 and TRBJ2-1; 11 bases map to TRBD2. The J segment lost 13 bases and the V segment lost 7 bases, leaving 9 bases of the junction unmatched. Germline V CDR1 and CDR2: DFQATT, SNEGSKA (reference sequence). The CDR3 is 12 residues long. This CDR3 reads CSVPTSGETQFF. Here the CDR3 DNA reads TGCAGTGTTCCGACTAGCGGGGAGACCCAGTTCTTC.

The CDR3 protein is CASSPRGIREGSTEAFF. Written as DNA, the CDR3 is TGTGCCAGCAGCCCTAGGGGTATCCGGGAGGGGAGCACTGAAGCTTTCTTT. The J gene is TRBJ1-1, the V gene TRBV7-2, with TRBD1 as a possible D gene (5 bases). Germline V gene data show CDR1 as SGHTA and CDR2 as FQGNSA. CDR3 length: 17 amino acids. Deletions cut 5 bases from V and 4 bases from J, with 23 bases between.

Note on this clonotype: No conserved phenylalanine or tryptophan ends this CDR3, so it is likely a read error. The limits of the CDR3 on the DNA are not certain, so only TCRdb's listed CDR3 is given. CDR3 sequence reads: CASRPGQGGYGYTFGS. V usage is TRBV2 and J usage is TRBJ2-5; TRBD1 is taken as the D call from the table, unchecked against the DNA. Germline V gene sequence: CDR1 SNHLY, CDR2 FYNNEI. Counting both end residues, the CDR3 totals 16 amino acids.

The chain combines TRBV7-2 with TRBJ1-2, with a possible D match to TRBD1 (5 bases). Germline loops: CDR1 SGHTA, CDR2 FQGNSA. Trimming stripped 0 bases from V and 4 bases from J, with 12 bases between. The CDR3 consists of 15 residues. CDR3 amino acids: CASSLALQGLYGYTF. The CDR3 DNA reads TGTGCCAGCAGCTTAGCCCTCCAGGGCCTCTATGGCTACACCTTC. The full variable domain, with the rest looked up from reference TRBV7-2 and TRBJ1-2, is GAGVSQSPSNKVTEKGKDVELRCDPISGHTALYWYRQSLGQGLEFLIYFQGNSAPDKSGLPSDRFSAERTGGSVSTLTIQRTQQEDSAVYLCASSLALQGLYGYTFGSGTRLTVV.

In DNA, the CDR3 is TGTGCCATCATGCCTAGCGGGGGGGAAGGTACGCAGTATTTT. Translation: CAIMPSGGEGTQYF. The chain couples TRBV10-3 to TRBJ2-3; 12 nucleotides match TRBD2. Trimming removed 7 bases from V and 8 bases from J; junction bases left unmatched: 7. The CDR3 is 14 residues long. Germline CDR1 and CDR2: ENHRY and SYGVKD.

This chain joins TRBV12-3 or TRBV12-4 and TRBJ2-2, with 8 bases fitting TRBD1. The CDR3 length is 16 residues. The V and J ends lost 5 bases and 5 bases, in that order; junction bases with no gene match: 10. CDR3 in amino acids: CASSPIRDRITGELFF. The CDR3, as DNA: TGTGCCAGCAGTCCCATCCGGGACAGGATAACCGGGGAGCTGTTTTTT.

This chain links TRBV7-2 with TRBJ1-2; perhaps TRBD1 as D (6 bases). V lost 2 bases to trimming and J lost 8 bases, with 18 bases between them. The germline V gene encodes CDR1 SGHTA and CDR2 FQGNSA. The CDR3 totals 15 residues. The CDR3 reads CASSLNGGVEFGYTF. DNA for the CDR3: TGTGCCAGCAGCTTAAACGGGGGCGTTGAATTCGGCTACACCTTC.

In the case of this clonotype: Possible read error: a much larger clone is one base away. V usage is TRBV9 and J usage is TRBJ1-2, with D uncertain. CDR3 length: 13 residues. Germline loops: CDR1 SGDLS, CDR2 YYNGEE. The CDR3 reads CACSVEANGGYTF. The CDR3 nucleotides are TGTGCCTGCAGCGTAGAAGCCAATGGGGGCTACACCTTC.

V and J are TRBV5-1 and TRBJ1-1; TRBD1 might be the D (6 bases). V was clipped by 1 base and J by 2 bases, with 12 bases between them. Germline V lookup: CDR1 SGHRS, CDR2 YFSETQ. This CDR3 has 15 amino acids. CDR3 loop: CASSLIPGGNTEAFF. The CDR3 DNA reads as TGCGCCAGCAGCTTGATTCCGGGGGGCAACACTGAAGCTTTCTTT.

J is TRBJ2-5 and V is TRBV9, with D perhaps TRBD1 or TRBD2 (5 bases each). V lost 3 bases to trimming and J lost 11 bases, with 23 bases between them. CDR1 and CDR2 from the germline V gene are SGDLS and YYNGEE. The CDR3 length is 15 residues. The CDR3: CASSAASGRDEEQYF. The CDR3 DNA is TGTGCCAGCAGCGCCGCTTCGGGACGCGATGAGGAGCAGTACTTC.

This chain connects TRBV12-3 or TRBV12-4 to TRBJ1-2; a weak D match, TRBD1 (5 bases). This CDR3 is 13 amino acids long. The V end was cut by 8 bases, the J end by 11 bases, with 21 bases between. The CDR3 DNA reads TGTGCCAGCGACATCGAGCGGGGACTCGGGTACACCTTC. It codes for CASDIERGLGYTF.

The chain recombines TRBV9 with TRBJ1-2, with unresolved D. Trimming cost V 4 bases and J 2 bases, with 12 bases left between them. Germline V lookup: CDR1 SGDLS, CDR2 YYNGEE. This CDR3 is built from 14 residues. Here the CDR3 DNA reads TGTGCCAGCAGCCCCGCGGAGGCCAACTATGGCTACACCTTC. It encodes CASSPAEANYGYTF.

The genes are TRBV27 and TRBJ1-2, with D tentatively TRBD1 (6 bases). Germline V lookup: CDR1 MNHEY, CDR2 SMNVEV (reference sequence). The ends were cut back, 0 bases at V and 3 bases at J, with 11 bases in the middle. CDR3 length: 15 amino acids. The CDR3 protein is CASSLSDRDYYGYTF. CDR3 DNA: TGTGCCAGCAGTTTATCGGACAGAGACTACTATGGCTACACCTTC.

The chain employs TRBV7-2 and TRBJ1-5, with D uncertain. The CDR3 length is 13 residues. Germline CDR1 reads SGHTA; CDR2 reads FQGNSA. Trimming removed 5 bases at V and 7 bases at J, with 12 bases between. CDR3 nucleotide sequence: TGTGCCAGCAGCCGTAAAACTGAGCAGCCCCAGCATTTT. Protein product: CASSRKTEQPQHF. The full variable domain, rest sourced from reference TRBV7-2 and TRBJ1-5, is GAGVSQSPSNKVTEKGKDVELRCDPISGHTALYWYRQSLGQGLEFLIYFQGNSAPDKSGLPSDRFSAERTGGSVSTLTIQRTQQEDSAVYLCASSRKTEQPQHFGDGTRLSIL.

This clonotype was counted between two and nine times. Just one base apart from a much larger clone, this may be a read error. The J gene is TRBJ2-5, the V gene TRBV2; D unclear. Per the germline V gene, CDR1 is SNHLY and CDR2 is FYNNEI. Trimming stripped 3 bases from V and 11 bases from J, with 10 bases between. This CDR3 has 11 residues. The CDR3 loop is CASSDYNEQYF. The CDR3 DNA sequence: TGTGCCAGCAGTGACTACAATGAGCAGTACTTC.

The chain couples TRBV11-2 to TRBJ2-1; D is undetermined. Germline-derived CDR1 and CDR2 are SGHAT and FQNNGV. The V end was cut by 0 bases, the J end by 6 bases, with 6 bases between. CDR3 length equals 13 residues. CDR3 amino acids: CASSLDQFNEQFF. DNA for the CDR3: TGTGCCAGCAGCTTAGACCAATTCAATGAGCAGTTCTTC.

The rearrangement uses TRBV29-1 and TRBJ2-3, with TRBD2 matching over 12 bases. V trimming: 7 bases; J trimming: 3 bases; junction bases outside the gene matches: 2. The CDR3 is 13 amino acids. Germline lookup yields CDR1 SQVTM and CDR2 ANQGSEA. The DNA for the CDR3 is TGCAGCGGGACTAGCGGGGAGACAGATACGCAGTATTTT. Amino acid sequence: CSGTSGETDTQYF.

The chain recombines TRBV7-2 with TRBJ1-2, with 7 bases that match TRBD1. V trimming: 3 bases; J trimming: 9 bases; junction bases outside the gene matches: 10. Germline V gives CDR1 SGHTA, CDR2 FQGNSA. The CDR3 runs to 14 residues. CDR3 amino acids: CASSFLKGAQSYTF. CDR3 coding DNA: TGTGCCAGCAGCTTCCTCAAGGGGGCCCAAAGCTACACCTTC.

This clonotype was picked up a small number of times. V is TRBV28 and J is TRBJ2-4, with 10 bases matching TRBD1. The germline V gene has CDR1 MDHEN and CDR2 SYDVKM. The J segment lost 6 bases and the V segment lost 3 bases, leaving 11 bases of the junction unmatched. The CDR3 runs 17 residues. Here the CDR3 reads CASSLTKRQGARNIQYF. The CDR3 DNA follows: TGTGCCAGCAGTTTGACAAAGAGACAGGGGGCAAGAAACATTCAGTACTTC. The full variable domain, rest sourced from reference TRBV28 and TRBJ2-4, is DVKVTQSSRYLVKRTGEKVFLECVQDMDHENMFWYRQDPGLGLRLIYFSYDVKMKEKGDIPEGYSVSREKKERFSLILESASTNQTSMYLCASSLTKRQGARNIQYFGAGTRLSVL.

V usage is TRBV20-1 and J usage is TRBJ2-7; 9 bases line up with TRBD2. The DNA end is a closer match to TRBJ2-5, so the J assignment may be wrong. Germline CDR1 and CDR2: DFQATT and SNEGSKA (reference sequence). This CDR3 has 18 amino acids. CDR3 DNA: TGCAGTGCTACTCCCCTGGTCGGCGGGGGGGACGATCGAAAGACCCAGTACTTC. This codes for CSATPLVGGGDDRKTQYF.

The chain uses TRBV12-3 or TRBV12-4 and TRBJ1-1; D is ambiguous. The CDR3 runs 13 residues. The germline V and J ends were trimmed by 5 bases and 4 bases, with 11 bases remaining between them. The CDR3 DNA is TGTGCCAGCAGTGATTCAGCTGCCACTGAAGCTTTCTTT. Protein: CASSDSAATEAFF.

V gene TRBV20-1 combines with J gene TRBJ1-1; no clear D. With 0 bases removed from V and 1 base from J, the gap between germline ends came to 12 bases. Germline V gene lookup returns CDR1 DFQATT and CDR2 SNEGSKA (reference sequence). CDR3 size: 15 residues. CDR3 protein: CSARDMGASNTEAFF. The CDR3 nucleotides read TGCAGTGCTAGAGATATGGGAGCTTCGAACACTGAAGCTTTCTTT.

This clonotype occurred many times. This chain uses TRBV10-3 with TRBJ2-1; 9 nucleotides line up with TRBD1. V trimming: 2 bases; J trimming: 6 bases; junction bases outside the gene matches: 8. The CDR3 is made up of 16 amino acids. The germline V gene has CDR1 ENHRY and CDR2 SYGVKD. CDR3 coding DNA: TGTGCCATCAGTGAGCAACAGGGGGCCCAAGGCAATGAGCAGTTCTTC. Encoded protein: CAISEQQGAQGNEQFF.

The CDR3 spells CASSVAHPTEAFF. The CDR3, as DNA: TGTGCCAGCAGCGTAGCTCACCCCACTGAAGCTTTCTTT. This rearrangement joins TRBV9 to TRBJ1-1, with D unresolved. This CDR3 is built from 13 residues. In germline, CDR1 is SGDLS, CDR2 YYNGEE. V gave up 0 bases and J gave up 4 bases, with 7 bases separating them.